This TCR beta chain was sequenced during a study of cytomegalovirus exposure and HLA in healthy donors. 60 Vbeta and 13 Jbeta primers were used in PCR. Here immunoSEQ multiplex PCR was the method, and the copy in TCRdb shows in-frame clones only, minus some. The sample lists 200,000 to 250,000 clones, 82% occurring once. Between the trimmed V and J ends, which lost 0 bases and 4 bases, there was a span of 12 bases. Germline V gene sequence: CDR1 MNHEY, CDR2 SVGAGI. The length of the CDR3 is 15 residues. Healthy donors of bone marrow made up the group. The sequenced sample was PBMCs. This chain joins TRBV6-5 and TRBJ1-1; the D gene is possibly TRBD1 (5 bases). The clonotype was recovered from a woman in her thirties or forties in good health and CMV-seropositive. The CDR3 DNA follows: TGTGCCAGCAGTTACTCGGGGCTAACGGGCACTGAAGCTTTCTTT. It yields the protein CASSYSGLTGTEAFF.